Presented here are 11 T cell receptor beta chains from one specimen sequenced in a study of shared clonotypes between healthy human individuals. Assay: immunoSEQ multiplex PCR; the TCRdb copy retains only in-frame clones and omits some. The repertoire holds around 2.1 million clones, with 93% as singletons. Naive CD8 cells comprised CD45RO-negative, CCR7-positively selected cells, excluding terminally differentiated effector memory CD45RA+ cells. The sequencing input was naive CD8+ T cells from PBMCs. These receptors were collected from a man between 18 and 29 years old in good health. Some clones in this sample may be carry-over from other donors' samples.

The chain joins TRBV9 to TRBJ2-2; D is undetermined. From germline, CDR1 is SGDLS and CDR2 YYNGEE. CDR3 length: 16 residues. V lost 4 bases and J 0 bases, leaving 13 bases between the germline ends. CDR3: CASSHLFGANTGELFF. CDR3 nucleotides: TGTGCCAGCAGCCATCTGTTCGGCGCGAACACCGGGGAGCTGTTTTTT.

This chain's CDR3 is CASSVVGQNVNEQFF. CDR3 coding DNA: TGTGCCAGCAGCGTAGTGGGACAGAACGTCAATGAGCAGTTCTTC. The V gene is TRBV9, the J gene TRBJ2-1, with 7 bases lining up with TRBD1. The V gene's germline CDR1 is SGDLS and CDR2 YYNGEE. V lost 0 bases and J lost 6; bases outside the gene matches: 6. This CDR3 is 15 amino acids long.

The V and J genes are TRBV27 and TRBJ2-1; D might be TRBD2 (5 bases). The CDR3 contains 13 residues. CDR1 and CDR2 (germline): MNHEY, SMNVEV (reference sequence). Trimming cost V 9 bases and J 6 bases, with 15 bases left between them. The CDR3 bases are TGTGCCAGTCGGGATTCTCTCGGCAATGAGCAGTTCTTC. As protein: CASRDSLGNEQFF.

About this clone: Other DNA sequences in the same sample also yield this CDR3. This sequence joins TRBV29-1 and TRBJ1-2; a possible D gene is TRBD1 (5 bases). V was shortened by 4 bases and J by 8 bases, with 8 bases between the two germline ends. This CDR3 has 10 amino acids. Germline loops: CDR1 SQVTM, CDR2 ANQGSEA. DNA for the CDR3: TGCAGCGTTGGGGGGTACGGCTACACCTTC. Its protein is CSVGGYGYTF.

A single count supports this clone. The J gene is TRBJ2-7, the V gene TRBV29-1; D is undetermined. Germline V gene lookup returns CDR1 SQVTM and CDR2 ANQGSEA. The CDR3 contains 13 residues. Trimming took off 4 bases at V and 3 bases at J, with 13 bases between the two ends. The DNA for the CDR3 is TGCAGCGTTGGCGGCCGCAGAGACTACGAGCAGTACTTC. Translation: CSVGGRRDYEQYF.

The V and J genes are TRBV25-1 and TRBJ1-2; 8 bases fit TRBD1. V lost 8 bases to trimming and J lost 8 bases; unmatched junction nucleotides: 4. The germline V gene has CDR1 MGHDK and CDR2 SYGVNS. The CDR3 loop spans 11 amino acids. This CDR3 is CASPGQEGYTF. The DNA for the CDR3 is TGTGCCAGCCCGGGACAGGAAGGCTACACCTTC.

The chain has TRBV20-1 and TRBJ2-5; D is possibly TRBD2 (6 bases). This CDR3 contains 10 residues. Germline V gene lookup returns CDR1 DFQATT and CDR2 SNEGSKA (reference sequence). The V and J ends lost 5 bases and 5 bases respectively, with 6 bases between them. The DNA of the CDR3 is TGCAGTGCTGGGAGGGAGACCCAGTACTTC. Translation gives CSAGRETQYF.

V gene TRBV18 combines with J gene TRBJ2-5; D gene uncertain. With 3 bases removed from V and 4 bases from J, the gap between germline ends came to 15 bases. Germline V gene lookup returns CDR1 KGHSH and CDR2 LQKENI. The CDR3 runs 15 residues. The CDR3, as DNA: TGTGCCAGCTCACCGTCGGAGATATTGGGAGAGACCCAGTACTTC. It codes for CASSPSEILGETQYF.

The chain combines TRBV19 with TRBJ2-1; TRBD1 might be the D (6 bases). This CDR3 has 13 residues. The germline gives CDR1 LNHDA, CDR2 SQIVND (reference sequence). Trimming removed 10 bases at V and 4 bases at J, with 14 bases between. DNA of the CDR3: TGTGCCACCTCCGGGACACAATACAATGAGCAGTTCTTC. It translates to CATSGTQYNEQFF.

This chain joins TRBV27 and TRBJ2-5; 15 nucleotides align to TRBD2. Germline assignment: CDR1 MNHEY and CDR2 SMNVEV (reference sequence). Losses at the gene ends were 3 bases for V and 4 bases for J; bases not matched to a gene: 6. CDR3 size: 17 residues. The CDR3, as DNA: TGTGCCAGCAGTTTTACGGGGACTAGCGGGAGGCGAGAGACCCAGTACTTC. Its translation: CASSFTGTSGRRETQYF.

J is TRBJ2-2 and V is TRBV7-2; D gene uncertain. The CDR3 runs 17 residues. V gave up 5 bases and J gave up 3 bases, with 19 bases separating them. Germline CDR1 and CDR2: SGHTA and FQGNSA. The CDR3 region has the DNA TGTGCCAGCAGCCCGCGACCCACCGACGAGTACACCGGGGAGCTGTTTTTT. As protein: CASSPRPTDEYTGELFF.